This TCR beta chain was retrieved from a study of CD8+ T cells in alopecia areata. Regarding treatment: oral pan-JAK inhibitor, 5-10 mg twice daily. Researchers took lesional scalp punch biopsies and peripheral blood from people who were alopecia areata patients. The sequencing template was cDNA reverse transcribed from extracted RNA. Method: immunoSEQ multiplex PCR; TCRdb's copy keeps in-frame clones and lacks some. Of about 19,000 clones in the sample, around 60% were seen once. Here the sequenced sample was skin, taken at week 4, from a patient treated with tofacitinib. This TCR was recovered from a human donor with alopecia areata.

CDR3 bases: TGTGCCAGTAGTATGGTTGGACAGGGCCGGGGAGGCACTGAAGCTTTCTTT. This codes for CASSMVGQGRGGTEAFF. The chain has TRBV19 and TRBJ1-1; 8 bases agree with TRBD1. With 3 bases clipped from V and 4 bases from J, the junction kept 13 bases outside the gene matches. The length of the CDR3 is 17 residues. Germline CDR1 reads LNHDA; CDR2 reads SQIVND (reference sequence).